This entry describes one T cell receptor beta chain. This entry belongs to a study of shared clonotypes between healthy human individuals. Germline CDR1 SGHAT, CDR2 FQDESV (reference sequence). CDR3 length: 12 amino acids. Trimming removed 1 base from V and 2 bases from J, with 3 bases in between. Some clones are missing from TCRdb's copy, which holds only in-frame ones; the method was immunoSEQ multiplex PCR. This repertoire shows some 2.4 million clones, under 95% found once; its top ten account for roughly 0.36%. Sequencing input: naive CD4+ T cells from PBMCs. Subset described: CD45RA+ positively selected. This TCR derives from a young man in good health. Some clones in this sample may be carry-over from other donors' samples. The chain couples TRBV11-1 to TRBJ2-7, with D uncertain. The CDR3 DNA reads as TGTGCCAGCAGCTTAGGTGCCTACGAGCAGTACTTC. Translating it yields CASSLGAYEQYF.